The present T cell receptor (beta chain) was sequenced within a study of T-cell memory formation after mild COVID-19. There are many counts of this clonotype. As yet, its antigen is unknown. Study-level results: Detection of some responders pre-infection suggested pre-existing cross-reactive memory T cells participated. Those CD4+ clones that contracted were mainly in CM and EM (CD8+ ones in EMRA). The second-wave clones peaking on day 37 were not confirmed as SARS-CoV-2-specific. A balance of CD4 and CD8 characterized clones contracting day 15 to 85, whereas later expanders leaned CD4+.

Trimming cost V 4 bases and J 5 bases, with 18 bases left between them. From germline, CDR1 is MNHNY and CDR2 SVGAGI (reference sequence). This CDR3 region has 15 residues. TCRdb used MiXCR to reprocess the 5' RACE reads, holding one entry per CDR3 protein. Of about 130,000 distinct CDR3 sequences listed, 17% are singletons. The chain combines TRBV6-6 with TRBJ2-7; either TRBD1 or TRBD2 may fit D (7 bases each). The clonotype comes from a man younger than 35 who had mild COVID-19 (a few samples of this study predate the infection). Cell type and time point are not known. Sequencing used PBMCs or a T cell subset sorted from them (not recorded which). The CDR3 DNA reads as TGTGCCAGCAGTTCCGCAGGGGGGGGCCGGAACGAGCAGTACTTC. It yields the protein CASSSAGGGRNEQYF.